These 21 T cell receptor beta chains were all obtained from the same sample, sequenced in a study of CD8+CD57+ T cells in acquired aplastic anemia. Investigators profiled TCR beta VDJ and CDR3 from genomic DNA template. TCRdb passed the reads through MiXCR, listing each CDR3 protein once. The repertoire consists of 90,000 to 120,000 distinct CDR3 sequences, with roughly 50% occurring once and the leading ten covering roughly 30%. The sample was sorted CD4+, CD8+, or CD8+CD57+ T cells (not recorded which) from PBMCs. Source of these receptors: a human donor in good health, serving as a control.

This clonotype has a count of ten or more. DNA for the CDR3: TGTGCCAGCAGCTTATACGGCGGGGCCTACGAGCAGTACTTC. It translates to CASSLYGGAYEQYF. The V gene is TRBV7-9, the J gene TRBJ2-7; maybe TRBD2 (6 bases). V was clipped by 2 bases and J by 2 bases, with 10 bases between them. The germline CDR1 and CDR2 sequences are SEHNR and FQNEAQ (reference sequence). This CDR3 is built from 14 residues.

This clonotype has a count of ten or more. The chain joins TRBV12-3 or TRBV12-4 to TRBJ1-2; D gene uncertain. The CDR3 extends over 16 amino acids. The germline V and J ends were trimmed by 6 bases and 4 bases, with 21 bases remaining between them. The DNA for the CDR3 is TGTGCCAGCAGCCTTACCTCGGGGAAAAGGAGCTATGGCTACACCTTC. It translates to CASSLTSGKRSYGYTF.

The rearrangement links TRBV7-8 to TRBJ1-4; possible D gene TRBD1, 5 bases. CDR3 size: 13 residues. Germline CDR1 reads SGHVS; CDR2 reads FQNEAQ. V lost 6 bases and J lost 5, with 10 bases in between. This CDR3 is CASSRGMNEKLFF. The CDR3 DNA reads TGTGCCAGCAGTAGGGGCATGAATGAAAAACTGTTTTTT.

The rearrangement links TRBV19 to TRBJ1-2; the D gene is possibly TRBD1 (5 bases). V was pared by 3 bases and J by 6 bases, with 17 bases between. Germline CDR1 reads LNHDA; CDR2 reads SQIVND (reference sequence). This CDR3 has 15 amino acids. The CDR3 here is CASSIRWGSTNGYTF. CDR3 bases: TGTGCCAGTAGTATTCGATGGGGCAGCACCAATGGCTACACCTTC.

The rearrangement links TRBV7-6 to TRBJ1-6, with TRBD1 as a possible D gene (5 bases). The CDR3 loop spans 14 amino acids. Per the germline V gene, CDR1 is SGHVS and CDR2 is FNYEAQ. V was pared by 1 base and J by 10 bases, with 11 bases between. Here the CDR3 DNA reads TGTGCCAGCAGCTTAGGGGGCGTCGGATCACCCCTCCACTTT. It encodes CASSLGGVGSPLHF. Filled out from reference TRBV7-6 and TRBJ1-6, the complete variable domain reads GAGVSQSPRYKVTKRGQDVALRCDPISGHVSLYWYRQALGQGPEFLTYFNYEAQQDKSGLPNDRFSAERPEGSISTLTIQRTEQRDSAMYRCASSLGGVGSPLHFGNGTRLTVT.

The gene calls are TRBV19 and TRBJ2-1; no definite D call. Germline CDR1 LNHDA, CDR2 SQIVND (reference sequence). V was trimmed by 6 bases and J by 6 bases, leaving 6 bases between them. This CDR3 spans 11 amino acids. This CDR3 is CASRTFNEQFF. In DNA form, the CDR3 reads TGTGCCAGTAGGACTTTCAATGAGCAGTTCTTC.

The table lists this clonotype with a few counts. The chain recombines TRBV27 with TRBJ1-5; tentatively, D is TRBD1 (6 bases). The germline V and J ends were trimmed by 8 bases and 4 bases, with 30 bases remaining between them. The CDR3 contains 19 residues. The germline gives CDR1 MNHEY, CDR2 SMNVEV (reference sequence). The CDR3 sequence is CASGLVDPQGFRVNQPQHF. In nucleotides, the CDR3 is TGTGCCAGCGGGTTGGTCGATCCCCAGGGGTTCAGGGTAAATCAGCCCCAGCATTTT.

About this clonotype: A much larger clonotype is one base distant, so this may be a read error. The rearrangement joins TRBV5-1 to TRBJ2-2, with a weak D call TRBD1 (5 bases). Germline CDR1 SGHRS, CDR2 YFSETQ. Trimming pared 5 bases from V and 13 bases from J, leaving 18 bases between. The CDR3 is 13 residues long. The DNA for the CDR3 is TGCGCCAGCAGTCCACCTGGCAGGGAAGGGCTGTTTTTT. Protein: CASSPPGREGLFF.

Ten or more counts support this clonotype. The V gene is TRBV6-2 or TRBV6-3, the J gene TRBJ2-7; D is undetermined. The V gene's germline CDR1 is MNHEY and CDR2 SVGEGT. The CDR3 runs to 15 residues. V dropped 2 bases and J dropped 4 bases, with 15 bases sitting between them. CDR3 loop: CASSYQPGDSYEQYF. As DNA, the CDR3 is TGTGCCAGCAGTTACCAACCCGGAGATTCTTACGAGCAGTACTTC.

The chain combines TRBV25-1 with TRBJ2-3; TRBD2 matches at 10 bases. After removal of 3 bases from V and 8 bases from J, the junction contained 20 bases not matched to a gene. This CDR3 contains 19 residues. Germline V gene sequence: CDR1 MGHDK, CDR2 SYGVNS. The CDR3 sequence is CASSDASGGAYGAGATQYF. DNA of the CDR3: TGTGCCAGCAGTGACGCCAGCGGGGGGGCCTACGGGGCCGGTGCTACGCAGTATTTT.

This clonotype appeared a single time. The chain is built from TRBV7-9 and TRBJ2-7; D unresolved. V lost 3 bases, J lost 0 bases, and 12 bases lay in between. Germline CDR1 SEHNR, CDR2 FQNEAQ (reference sequence). This CDR3 contains 15 residues. CDR3 in amino acids: CASSLEGSSSYEQYF. Written as DNA, the CDR3 is TGTGCCAGCAGCTTGGAAGGATCGAGCTCCTACGAGCAGTACTTC. The whole variable domain, filled in from reference TRBV7-9 and TRBJ2-7, reads DTGVSQNPRHKITKRGQNVTFRCDPISEHNRLYWYRQTLGQGPEFLTYFQNEAQLEKSRLLSDRFSAERPKGSFSTLEIQRTEQGDSAMYLCASSLEGSSSYEQYFGPGTRLTVT.

By sample share, this clonotype is large (0.1 to 1%). The rearrangement links TRBV25-1 to TRBJ2-1; no clear D gene. V lost 5 bases and J lost 3, with 11 bases in between. From germline, CDR1 is MGHDK and CDR2 SYGVNS. The CDR3 spans 14 residues. The CDR3: CASSSPGDYNEQFF. CDR3 in DNA: TGTGCCAGCAGTAGCCCGGGCGACTACAATGAGCAGTTCTTC.

This clonotype was counted a single time. The V gene is TRBV4-3, the J gene TRBJ2-7; TRBD1 matches 8 bases. CDR3 size: 17 residues. CDR1 and CDR2 (germline): LGHNA, YSLEER. With 0 bases clipped from V and 3 bases from J, the junction kept 10 bases outside the gene matches. The CDR3 nucleotides are TGCGCCAGCAGCCAAGATGAAGGGACAGGCGGGATCTACGAGCAGTACTTC. This codes for CASSQDEGTGGIYEQYF.

This chain links TRBV25-1 with TRBJ2-7, with D maybe TRBD2 (7 bases). The CDR3 totals 15 residues. Germline-derived CDR1 and CDR2 are MGHDK and SYGVNS. CDR3 protein: CARGGGRGPAYEQYF. For the CDR3, the DNA is TGTGCTAGAGGTGGGGGGCGGGGGCCAGCCTACGAGCAGTACTTC.

This clonotype was detected ten times or more. This chain connects TRBV15 to TRBJ1-5; D remains unclear. CDR3 length equals 18 residues. Germline assignment: CDR1 LNHNV and CDR2 YYDKDF (reference sequence). Deletions cut 0 bases from V and 0 bases from J, with 15 bases between. In DNA form, the CDR3 reads TGTGCCACCAGCAGAGAAACTAGTGCTTCGATTAGCAATCAGCCCCAGCATTTT. Translation: CATSRETSASISNQPQHF.

This clonotype was seen a handful of times. V gene TRBV10-3 combines with J gene TRBJ1-5; 9 bases match TRBD1. This CDR3 spans 13 amino acids. From germline, CDR1 is ENHRY and CDR2 SYGVKD. V shed 6 bases and J 7 bases; nucleotides not matched to a gene: 4. The CDR3 spells CAISSQGAQPQHF. The CDR3 DNA reads as TGTGCCATCAGCTCACAGGGGGCGCAGCCCCAGCATTTT.

This clonotype was seen a handful of times. The chain has TRBV10-3 and TRBJ2-3; the D is unclear. CDR3 length equals 12 residues. Germline V gene sequence: CDR1 ENHRY, CDR2 SYGVKD. V shed 8 bases and J shed 1 base, with 7 bases lying between them. The CDR3 sequence is CAIGGRTDTQYF. In nucleotides, the CDR3 is TGTGCCATCGGCGGCCGCACAGATACGCAGTATTTT.

This clonotype is judged medium-sized (0.01 to 0.1%). V and J are TRBV2 and TRBJ1-2; the match to TRBD1 covers 9 bases. V was clipped by 5 bases and J by 5 bases; unmatched bases: 12. From germline, CDR1 is SNHLY and CDR2 FYNNEI. The CDR3 runs 16 residues. CDR3 sequence: CASSTTDRGPLYGYTF. As DNA, the CDR3 is TGTGCCAGCAGTACCACGGACAGGGGACCCTTATATGGCTACACCTTC.

This rearrangement joins TRBV19 to TRBJ1-1; D unresolved. CDR3 size: 12 residues. V was shortened by 9 bases and J by 5 bases, with 13 bases between the two germline ends. Germline CDR1 LNHDA, CDR2 SQIVND (reference sequence). The CDR3 DNA reads as TGTGCCAGCAGCTTGTACCGAACTGAAGCTTTCTTT. Translating gives CASSLYRTEAFF.

The chain combines TRBV14 with TRBJ1-2, with no clear D. CDR3 length equals 14 residues. Trimming stripped 8 bases from V and 3 bases from J, with 16 bases between. From germline, CDR1 is SGHDN and CDR2 FVKESK. CDR3 nucleotides: TGTGCCAGCTCCCAAGGACCCGTTGACTATGGCTACACCTTC. This encodes CASSQGPVDYGYTF.

CDR3 sequence: CASSGYTSGGASYNEQFF. CDR3 DNA sequence: TGTGCCAGCAGTGGATATACTAGCGGGGGGGCCTCCTACAATGAGCAGTTCTTC. The V gene is TRBV2, the J gene TRBJ2-1; 13 positions match TRBD2. The CDR3 runs to 18 residues. V was clipped by 4 bases and J by 0 bases; unmatched bases: 6. Germline V lookup: CDR1 SNHLY, CDR2 FYNNEI. Complete variable domain (other parts from reference TRBV2 and TRBJ2-1): EPEVTQTPSHQVTQMGQEVILRCVPISNHLYFYWYRQILGQKVEFLVSFYNNEISEKSEIFDDQFSVERPDGSNFTLKIRSTKLEDSAMYFCASSGYTSGGASYNEQFFGPGTRLTVL.